This TCR beta chain was documented in a study of blood T cell repertoires in COVID-19. At the level of the study: Material from acute and convalescent COVID-19 was sourced from the United States, Italy and Spain.

Original processing notes: Counts of nucleated cells, estimated from reference gene primer amplification, were obtained. Libraries were prepared by immunoSEQ multiplex PCR; TCRdb keeps only in-frame clonotypes and omits some of them. Clone size and V and J calls were adopted from that table, with D and trimming inferred from the DNA. The table includes about 220,000 clones, roughly nine tenths detected once. Those enrolled, adults aged roughly 18 to 89 years, came from fewer than 25 US areas. J gave up 4 bases and V 5 bases, and 12 bases lay outside the gene matches. Germline CDR1 is SGHAT and CDR2 is FQNNGV. There are 16 residues in the CDR3.

Material for sequencing was PBMCs or T cells enriched from blood (not recorded which). V is TRBV11-2 and J is TRBJ1-1, with TRBD1 identical over 8 bases. This receptor was obtained from a woman aged 18-29 years in a cohort exposed to, infected with or recovered from COVID-19 (not recorded which). The CDR3 coding sequence is TGTGCCAGCAGCCCCCAGGGGGCTCCCACCCCCACTGAAGCTTTCTTT. Its translation is CASSPQGAPTPTEAFF.